These 3 T cell receptor beta chains were sequenced from one sample in a study of cytomegalovirus exposure and HLA in healthy donors. Researchers ran the PCR with 60 Vbeta and 13 Jbeta primers. Libraries were prepared by immunoSEQ multiplex PCR; TCRdb keeps only in-frame clonotypes and omits some of them. Found here are some 130,000 clones, about 80% of them singletons; the top ten hold approximately 7%. Input material: PBMCs. The receptors were gathered from a man aged 35-49 years in good health and CMV-seropositive.

This clone was seen more than once but under ten times. The rearrangement joins TRBV5-1 to TRBJ2-3; D possibly corresponds to TRBD1 (8 bases). The CDR3 extends over 15 amino acids. Germline values: CDR1 SGHRS, CDR2 YFSETQ. The V and J ends lost 4 bases and 3 bases respectively, with 15 bases between them. CDR3 protein: CASSIDRGGTDTQYF. The CDR3 DNA sequence: TGCGCCAGCAGCATCGACAGGGGAGGGACAGATACGCAGTATTTT.

This rearrangement joins TRBV7-6 to TRBJ1-1; the D gene is possibly TRBD1 (5 bases). CDR3 length equals 18 residues. Germline V lookup: CDR1 SGHVS, CDR2 FNYEAQ. V was cut by 4 bases and J by 1 base, with 22 bases left in between. CDR3 sequence reads: CASSSAAGRRLGNTEAFF. CDR3 in DNA: TGTGCCAGCAGCTCTGCGGCGGGACGCCGGTTGGGGAACACTGAAGCTTTCTTT.

The chain couples TRBV7-9 to TRBJ2-1, with D possibly being TRBD1 (5 bases). In germline, CDR1 is SEHNR, CDR2 FQNEAQ (reference sequence). V lost 3 bases and J lost 8, with 17 bases in between. There are 15 residues in the CDR3. DNA for the CDR3: TGTGCCAGCAGCTTTCAAGGGGCCAATAACCATGAGCAGTTCTTC. This gives the protein CASSFQGANNHEQFF.